Listed here are 9 T cell receptor beta chains from one sample, sequenced in a study of CD8+ T cells in alopecia areata (dated by TCRdb to the late 2010s). The library relied on the immunoSEQ multiplex PCR assay. RNA was extracted from all samples and reverse transcribed into cDNA as template for TCR sequencing. TCRdb carries this immuneACCESS record with in-frame sequences only. Its versions omit some clonotypes, under half of them owing to an unresolved V gene in the studies checked, with the rest unexplained. Here the sample has fewer than 150,000 clones; 58% occur a single time. Jointly, the top ten make up roughly 4.3% of the sample. Taken with the paper, the label for time point translates to: baseline before oral tofacitinib. The material sequenced was CD4+ T cells sorted from blood, taken at week 0. The source is a human donor with alopecia areata.

The chain has TRBV27 and TRBJ2-5, with TRBD2 identical over 7 bases. This CDR3 comprises 12 residues. V lost 3 bases and J lost 6; bases outside the gene matches: 1. The germline gives CDR1 MNHEY, CDR2 SMNVEV (reference sequence). The CDR3 DNA reads TGTGCCAGCAGTTTCGGGGGGAAGACCCAGTACTTC. This gives the protein CASSFGGKTQYF.

The V and J genes are TRBV9 and TRBJ2-5; D ambiguous. There are 14 residues in the CDR3. CDR1 is SGDLS and CDR2 is YYNGEE in the germline V gene. V was trimmed by 0 bases and J by 1 base, leaving 7 bases between them. CDR3 in DNA: TGTGCCAGCAGCGTAGGCTTAGGCCAAGAGACCCAGTACTTC. This encodes CASSVGLGQETQYF.

In this sample, this clone is medium-sized. The chain joins TRBV14 to TRBJ2-1; tentatively, D is TRBD2 (6 bases). This CDR3 comprises 15 residues. Trimming pared 4 bases from V and 2 bases from J, leaving 12 bases between. The V gene's germline CDR1 is SGHDN and CDR2 FVKESK. The CDR3 coding sequence is TGTGCCAGCAGCCGCCTGGGGGGACCCTACAATGAGCAGTTCTTC. It encodes CASSRLGGPYNEQFF.

CDR3 sequence: CASSSGLAANTGELFF. The CDR3 DNA reads TGTGCCAGCAGCTCGGGACTAGCGGCGAACACCGGGGAGCTGTTTTTT. The chain joins TRBV5-6 to TRBJ2-2; TRBD2 aligns across 11 bases. Per the germline V gene, CDR1 is SGHDT and CDR2 is YYEEEE. The CDR3 runs to 16 residues. V gave up 3 bases and J gave up 0 bases; unmatched junction bases: 1.

The chain is built from TRBV25-1 and TRBJ2-2, with 8 bases lining up with TRBD1. Trimming cost V 6 bases and J 4 bases; bases outside gene matches: 7. The CDR3 has 15 residues. Germline lookup yields CDR1 MGHDK and CDR2 SYGVNS. CDR3 nucleotides: TGTGCCAGCAGAGGAAGTGGACAGGGCACCGGGGAGCTGTTTTTT. Translating it yields CASRGSGQGTGELFF. The full variable domain, completed using reference TRBV25-1 and TRBJ2-2, is EADIYQTPRYLVIGTGKKITLECSQTMGHDKMYWYQQDPGMELHLIHYSYGVNSTEKGDLSSESTVSRIRTEHFPLTLESARPSHTSQYLCASRGSGQGTGELFFGEGSRLTVL.

The rearrangement links TRBV20-1 to TRBJ1-2; no clear D gene. CDR3 length: 11 amino acids. CDR1 and CDR2 (germline): DFQATT, SNEGSKA (reference sequence). V lost 3 bases and J lost 2, with 4 bases in between. In DNA, the CDR3 is TGCAGTGCTAGGTGGAACTATGGCTACACCTTC. It specifies CSARWNYGYTF.

This clone was counted only a few times. The chain joins TRBV7-2 to TRBJ2-2; D might be TRBD2 (5 bases). Per the germline V gene, CDR1 is SGHTA and CDR2 is FQGNSA. The length of the CDR3 is 14 residues. V was shortened by 6 bases and J by 3 bases, with 11 bases between the two germline ends. DNA for the CDR3: TGTGCCAGCAGACGCGGACTGGACACCGGGGAGCTGTTTTTT. Amino acid sequence: CASRRGLDTGELFF.

The CDR3 spells CASSRTRGDSPLHF. The CDR3 nucleotides read TGTGCCAGCAGTCGGACAAGGGGAGATTCACCCCTCCACTTT. The chain joins TRBV5-6 to TRBJ1-6; possible D gene TRBD1, 5 bases. Germline assignment: CDR1 SGHDT and CDR2 YYEEEE. The CDR3 consists of 14 residues. With 5 bases removed from V and 8 bases from J, the gap between germline ends came to 14 bases.

This chain links TRBV5-4 with TRBJ2-2; a weak D match, TRBD2 (5 bases). V lost 0 bases to trimming and J lost 13 bases, with 13 bases between them. Germline CDR1 reads SGHNT; CDR2 reads YYREEE (reference sequence). The CDR3 extends over 13 amino acids. The DNA of the CDR3 is TGTGCCAGCAGCTTGGATGTAAAAGAGGGGCTGTTTTTT. It codes for CASSLDVKEGLFF.